The 3 T cell receptor beta chains in this list originate from one sample, sequenced in a study of T cell repertoires in cytomegalovirus infection. TCRdb re-analysed the reads in MiXCR, keeping a single row per CDR3 protein. The table records fewer than 300,000 distinct CDR3 sequences, about 26% of them present only once. The sample was PBMCs. The receptors derive from a human donor in good health (CMV status not recorded). Some clones in this sample may be carry-over from other donors' samples.

This clonotype appeared many times. The chain joins TRBV11-2 to TRBJ2-3, with D perhaps TRBD2 (6 bases). From germline, CDR1 is SGHAT and CDR2 FQNNGV. The CDR3 covers 14 residues. Trimming pared 5 bases from V and 4 bases from J, leaving 13 bases between. The chain's CDR3 is CASSVVGSADTQYF. In DNA form, the CDR3 reads TGTGCCAGCAGCGTCGTCGGGAGTGCAGATACGCAGTATTTT.

The CDR3, as DNA: TGTGCCAGCAGCCAAGATGGCAGGGGTCGTGAAGCTTTCTTT. Translating gives CASSQDGRGREAFF. The V gene is TRBV3-1, the J gene TRBJ1-1; a possible D gene is TRBD1 (6 bases). Looked up from germline, CDR1 is LGHDT and CDR2 is YNNKEL (reference sequence). The CDR3 is made up of 14 amino acids. V dropped 0 bases and J dropped 7 bases, with 12 bases sitting between them.

Ten or more counts support this clonotype. The chain has TRBV11-2 and TRBJ2-7, with D possibly TRBD2 on 5 matching bases. Germline V gives CDR1 SGHAT, CDR2 FQNNGV. V shed 5 bases and J shed 5 bases, with 13 bases lying between them. The CDR3 runs to 13 residues. CDR3 sequence reads: CASSQRAGNEQYF. The CDR3 nucleotides read TGTGCCAGCAGCCAACGGGCGGGTAACGAGCAGTACTTC. Full variable domain (remainder filled in from reference TRBV11-2 and TRBJ2-7): EAGVAQSPRYKIIEKRQSVAFWCNPISGHATLYWYQQILGQGPKLLIQFQNNGVVDDSQLPKDRFSAERLKGVDSTLKIQPAKLEDSAVYLCASSQRAGNEQYFGPGTRLTVT.